This T cell receptor (beta chain) is drawn from a study of shared clonotypes between healthy human individuals. Generated by immunoSEQ multiplex PCR, the TCRdb table keeps only in-frame clones and is missing some. The sample contains about 870,000 clones, 85% to 95% of which appear only once. Naive CD8 isolation took CD45RO-negative cells positively selected for CCR7 and excluded terminally differentiated effector memory CD45RA+ cells. This CDR3 has 18 residues. The V end lost 6 bases, the J end lost 0 bases, and 21 bases lay between the germline ends. CDR1 is LNHDA, CDR2 SQIVND, per germline (reference sequence).

The chain uses TRBV19 and TRBJ2-1; TRBD1 might be the D (5 bases). Sequencing used naive CD8+ T cells sorted from blood. This TCR derives from a man younger than 45 in good health. This CDR3 is CASSPTGGGMSSYNEQFF. The CDR3 DNA follows: TGTGCCAGTAGCCCCACAGGTGGCGGAATGAGCTCCTACAATGAGCAGTTCTTC.